A selection of T cell receptor beta chains follows, all from one sample in a study of blood T cell repertoires in COVID-19. The data were produced by immunoSEQ multiplex PCR, yet TCRdb's version contains in-frame clones alone and is incomplete. The sample holds around 81,000 clones, over 75% seen once. Sample: peripheral blood. The receptors here all came from a man in his sixties or seventies with acute or convalescent COVID-19. CDR3s include the opening cysteine and the closing phenylalanine or tryptophan. A D gene is named only where the DNA matches it firmly.

j_gene | v_gene | d_gene | CDR3aa
TRBJ2-2 | TRBV19 | NA | CASISTANTGELFF
TRBJ2-7 | TRBV6-2/TRBV6-3 | TRBD1 | CASSYRSGRGSYEQYF
TRBJ2-3 | TRBV28 | NA | CASSPPRLVSTDTQYF
TRBJ2-1 | TRBV5-1 | NA | CASSPTQGYYEQFF
TRBJ1-4 | TRBV4-1 | NA | CASSQARGVNEKLFF
TRBJ2-7 | TRBV12-3/TRBV12-4 | NA | CASSQFYEQYF
TRBJ1-1 | TRBV5-1 | TRBD1 | CASSLGTGNTEAFF
TRBJ2-1 | TRBV13 | TRBD1 | CASSSRTGVGEQFF
TRBJ1-4 | TRBV4-1 | TRBD1 | CASSRLGQNNEKLFF
TRBJ1-2 | TRBV4-1 | TRBD1 | CASSQGPGTGDGYTF
TRBJ2-1 | TRBV15 | NA | CATSRDRPGEQFF
TRBJ2-7 | TRBV23-1 | NA | CASSQSGQNSYEQYF
TRBJ1-5 | TRBV4-3 | TRBD1 | CASSQDRNRGHINQPQHF
TRBJ1-4 | TRBV12-3/TRBV12-4 | NA | CASSLTDTLFF
TRBJ1-1 | TRBV10-3 | TRBD1 | CATGTGVNTEAFF
TRBJ1-2 | TRBV4-1 | NA | CASSPAESSPNYGYTF
TRBJ1-1 | TRBV25-1 | NA | CASSAGNSEAFF
TRBJ1-5 | TRBV2 | TRBD1 | CARSGRDSVNQPQHF
TRBJ2-2 | TRBV3-1/TRBV3-2 | TRBD2 | CASSPLTSGGVRGELFF
TRBJ1-1 | TRBV19 | TRBD1 | CASSIPPRNRGRLNTEAFF
TRBJ2-7 | TRBV19 | NA | CASAENPSSYEQYF
TRBJ1-2 | TRBV12-3/TRBV12-4 | TRBD1 | CASRKTGTYGYTF
TRBJ1-1 | TRBV3-1/TRBV3-2 | NA | CASSQVGNSEAFF
TRBJ2-2 | TRBV12-3/TRBV12-4 | TRBD1 | CASSSTGTGELFF
TRBJ1-5 | TRBV4-3 | TRBD1 | CASSQDRGLGQPQHF
TRBJ2-6 | TRBV7-2 | TRBD2 | CASSPQSGAANVLTF
TRBJ1-2 | TRBV4-1 | NA | CASSQGLPHYGYTF
TRBJ2-7 | TRBV6-1 | NA | CASSEWAGSSYEQYF
TRBJ1-2 | TRBV10-3 | TRBD1 | CAISDRDRGLVNYGYTF
TRBJ2-7 | TRBV5-1 | NA | CASSLAGDPISYEQYF
TRBJ1-6 | TRBV28 | NA | CASRYKNSPLHF
TRBJ2-3 | TRBV18 | TRBD2 | CASSPLRLAGSTDTQYF
TRBJ1-5 | TRBV28 | NA | CASSFSVRGSNQPQHF
TRBJ2-3 | TRBV10-1 | TRBD1 | CASVRTGNFFKDDTQYF
TRBJ2-3 | TRBV27 | NA | CASSDLGRGIADTQYF
TRBJ2-1 | TRBV7-2 | TRBD1 | CASSLNRGRNEQFF
TRBJ2-7 | TRBV10-3 | TRBD1 | CAISESTGGPYEQYF
TRBJ1-5 | TRBV24-1 | NA | CATQRGGPNQPQHF
TRBJ1-2 | TRBV19 | NA | CASGESGSSGYTF
TRBJ2-2 | TRBV9 | TRBD1 | CASSVTGVTGELFF
TRBJ2-2 | TRBV5-4 | NA | CAILTNTGELFF
TRBJ2-3 | TRBV3-1/TRBV3-2 | NA | CASSQAMALDGEYF
TRBJ1-6 | TRBV10-3 | NA | CAIRGQDNSPLHF
TRBJ2-7 | TRBV6-2/TRBV6-3 | NA | CASSYGLAASYEQYF
TRBJ2-1 | TRBV9 | NA | CASSVGGTTYGREQFF